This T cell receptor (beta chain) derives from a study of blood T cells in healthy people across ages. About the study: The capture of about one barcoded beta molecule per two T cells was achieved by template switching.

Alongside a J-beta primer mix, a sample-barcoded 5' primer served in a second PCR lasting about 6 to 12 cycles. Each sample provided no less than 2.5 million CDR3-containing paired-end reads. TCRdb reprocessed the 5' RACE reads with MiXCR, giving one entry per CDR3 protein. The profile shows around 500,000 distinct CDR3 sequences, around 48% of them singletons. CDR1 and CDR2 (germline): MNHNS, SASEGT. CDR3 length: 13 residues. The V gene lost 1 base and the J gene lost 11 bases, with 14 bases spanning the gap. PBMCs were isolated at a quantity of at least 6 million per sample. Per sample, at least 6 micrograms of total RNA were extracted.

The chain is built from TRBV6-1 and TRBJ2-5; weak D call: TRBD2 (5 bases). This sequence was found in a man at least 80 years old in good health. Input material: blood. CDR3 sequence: CASSEGGSREQYF. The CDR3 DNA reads TGTGCCAGCAGTGAAGGAGGGAGTAGAGAGCAGTACTTC.